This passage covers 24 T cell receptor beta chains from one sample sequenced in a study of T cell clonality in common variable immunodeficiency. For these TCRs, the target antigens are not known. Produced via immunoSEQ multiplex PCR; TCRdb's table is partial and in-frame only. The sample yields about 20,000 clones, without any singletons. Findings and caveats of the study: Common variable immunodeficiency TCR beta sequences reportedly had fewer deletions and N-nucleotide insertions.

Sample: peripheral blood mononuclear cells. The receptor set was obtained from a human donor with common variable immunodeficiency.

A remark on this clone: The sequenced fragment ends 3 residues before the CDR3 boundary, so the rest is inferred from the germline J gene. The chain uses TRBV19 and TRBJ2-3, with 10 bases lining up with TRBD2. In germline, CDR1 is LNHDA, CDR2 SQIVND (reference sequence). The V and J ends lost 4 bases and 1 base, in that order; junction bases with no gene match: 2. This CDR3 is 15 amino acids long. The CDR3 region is CASSSLAGGTDTQYF. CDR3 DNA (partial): TGTGCCAGTAGTAGCCTAGCGGGGGGCACAGATACG.

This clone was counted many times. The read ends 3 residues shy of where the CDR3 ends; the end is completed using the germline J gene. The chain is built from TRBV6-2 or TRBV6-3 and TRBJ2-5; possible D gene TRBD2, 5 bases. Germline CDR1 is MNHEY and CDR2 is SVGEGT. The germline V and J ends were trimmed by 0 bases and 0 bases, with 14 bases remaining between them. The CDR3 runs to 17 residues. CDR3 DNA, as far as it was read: TGTGCCAGCAGTTACTCGATGATAACGGGGTACCAAGAGACC. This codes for CASSYSMITGYQET. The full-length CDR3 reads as CASSYSMITGYQETQYF.

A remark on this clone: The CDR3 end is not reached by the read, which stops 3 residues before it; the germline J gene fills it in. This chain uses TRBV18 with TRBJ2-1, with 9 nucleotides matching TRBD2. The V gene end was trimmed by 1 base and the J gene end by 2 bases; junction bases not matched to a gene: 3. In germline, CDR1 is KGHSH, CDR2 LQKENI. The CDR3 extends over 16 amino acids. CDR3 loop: CASSPRAGGPYNEQFF. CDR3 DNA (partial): TGTGCCAGCTCACCACGAGCGGGAGGTCCCTACAATGAG.

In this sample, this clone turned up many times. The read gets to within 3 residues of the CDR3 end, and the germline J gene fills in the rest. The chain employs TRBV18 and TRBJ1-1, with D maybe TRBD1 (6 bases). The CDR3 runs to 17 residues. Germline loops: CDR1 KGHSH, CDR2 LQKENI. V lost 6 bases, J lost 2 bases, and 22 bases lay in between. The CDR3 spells CASSSNRAPSLNTEAFF. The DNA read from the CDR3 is TGTGCCAGCTCGTCCAACAGGGCTCCCTCTCTCAACACTGAA.

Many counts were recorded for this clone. CDR3 bases read: TGCAGTGCTAGAGTTAGCGGGAGGGGTGATACG. The encoded protein is CSARVSGRGDT. The CDR3, in full, reads CSARVSGRGDTQYF. J is TRBJ2-3 and V is TRBV20-1; 11 positions match TRBD2. The sequenced fragment ends 3 residues before the CDR3 boundary, so the rest is inferred from the germline J gene. The ends lost 1 base at V and 6 bases at J; junction bases unmatched: 3. Germline V gives CDR1 DFQATT, CDR2 SNEGSKA (reference sequence). This CDR3 comprises 14 residues.

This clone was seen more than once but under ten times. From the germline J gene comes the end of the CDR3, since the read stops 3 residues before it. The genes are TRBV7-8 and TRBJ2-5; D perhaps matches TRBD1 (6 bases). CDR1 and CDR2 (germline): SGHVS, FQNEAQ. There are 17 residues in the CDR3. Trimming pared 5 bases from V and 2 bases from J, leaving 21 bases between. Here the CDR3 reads CASSARSRIQGQETQYF. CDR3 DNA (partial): TGTGCCAGCAGCGCCCGGAGCCGAATACAGGGTCAAGAGACC. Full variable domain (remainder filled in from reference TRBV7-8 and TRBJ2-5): GAGVSQSPRYKVAKRGQDVALRCDPISGHVSLFWYQQALGQGPEFLTYFQNEAQLDKSGLPSDRFFAERPEGSVSTLKIQRTQQEDSAVYLCASSARSRIQGQETQYFGPGTRLLVL.

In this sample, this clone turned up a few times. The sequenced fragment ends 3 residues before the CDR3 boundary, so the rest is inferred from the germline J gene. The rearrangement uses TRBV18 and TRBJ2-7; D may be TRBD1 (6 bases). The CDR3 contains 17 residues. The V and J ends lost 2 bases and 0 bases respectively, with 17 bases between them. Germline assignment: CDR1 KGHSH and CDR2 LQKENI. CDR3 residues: CASSPKAGQLDSYEQYF. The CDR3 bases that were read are TGTGCCAGCTCACCAAAGGCAGGACAGCTTGACTCCTACGAG.

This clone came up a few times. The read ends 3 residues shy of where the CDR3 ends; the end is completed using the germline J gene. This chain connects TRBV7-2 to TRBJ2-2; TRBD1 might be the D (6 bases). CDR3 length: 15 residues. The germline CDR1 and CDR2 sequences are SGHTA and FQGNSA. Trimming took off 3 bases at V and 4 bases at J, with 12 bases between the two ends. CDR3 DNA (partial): TGTGCCAGCAGCTTTTACAGGGTTCCCACCGGGGAG. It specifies CASSFYRVPTGE. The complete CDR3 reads CASSFYRVPTGELFF.

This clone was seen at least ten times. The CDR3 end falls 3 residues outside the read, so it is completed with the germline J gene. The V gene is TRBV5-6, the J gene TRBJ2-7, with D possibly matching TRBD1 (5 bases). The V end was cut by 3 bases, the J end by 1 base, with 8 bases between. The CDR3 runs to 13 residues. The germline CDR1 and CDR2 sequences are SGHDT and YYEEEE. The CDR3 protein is CASSSTVSYEQYF. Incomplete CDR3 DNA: TGTGCCAGCAGCTCGACAGTTTCCTACGAG.

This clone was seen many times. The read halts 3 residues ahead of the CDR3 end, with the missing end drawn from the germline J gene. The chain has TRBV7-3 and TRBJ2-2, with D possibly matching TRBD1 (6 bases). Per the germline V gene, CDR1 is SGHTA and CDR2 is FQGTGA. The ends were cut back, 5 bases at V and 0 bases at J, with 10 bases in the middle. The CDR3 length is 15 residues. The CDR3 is CASSLQGTNTGELFF. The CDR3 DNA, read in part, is TGTGCCAGCAGCCTACAGGGAACGAACACCGGGGAG.

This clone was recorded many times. The CDR3 bases that were read are TGCGCCAGCAGCTTTACTAGCGGGAGCACAGATACG. It codes for CASSFTSGSTDT. Given in full, the CDR3 is CASSFTSGSTDTQYF. The chain has TRBV5-1 and TRBJ2-3; 9 bases are a match to TRBD2. Read data end 3 residues before the CDR3 end; the end is taken from the germline J gene. CDR3 length: 15 residues. After removal of 2 bases from V and 0 bases from J, the junction contained 1 base not matched to a gene. The germline V gene encodes CDR1 SGHRS and CDR2 YFSETQ.

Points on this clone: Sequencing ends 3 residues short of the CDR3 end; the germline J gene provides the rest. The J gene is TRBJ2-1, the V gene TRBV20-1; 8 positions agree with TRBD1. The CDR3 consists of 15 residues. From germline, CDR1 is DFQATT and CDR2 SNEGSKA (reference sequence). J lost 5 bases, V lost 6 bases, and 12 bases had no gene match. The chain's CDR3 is CSARQGSRDDNEQFF. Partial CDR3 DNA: TGCAGTGCACGACAGGGGAGTCGGGACGACAATGAG.

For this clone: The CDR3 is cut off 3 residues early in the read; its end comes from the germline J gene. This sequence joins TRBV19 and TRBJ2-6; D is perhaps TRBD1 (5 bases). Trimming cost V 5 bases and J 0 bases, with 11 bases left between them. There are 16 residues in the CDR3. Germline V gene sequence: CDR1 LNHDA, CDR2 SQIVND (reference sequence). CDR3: CASSAYRPSGANVLTF. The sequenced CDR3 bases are TGTGCCAGTAGTGCGTACAGGCCCTCTGGGGCCAACGTC.

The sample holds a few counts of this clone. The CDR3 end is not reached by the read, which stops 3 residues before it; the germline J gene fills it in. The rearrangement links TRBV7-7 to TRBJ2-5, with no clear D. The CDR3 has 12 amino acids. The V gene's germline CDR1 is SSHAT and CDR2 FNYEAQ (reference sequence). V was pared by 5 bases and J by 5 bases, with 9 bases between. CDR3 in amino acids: CASSRLGETQYF. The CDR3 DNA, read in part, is TGTGCCAGCAGCCGACTCGGGGAGACC.

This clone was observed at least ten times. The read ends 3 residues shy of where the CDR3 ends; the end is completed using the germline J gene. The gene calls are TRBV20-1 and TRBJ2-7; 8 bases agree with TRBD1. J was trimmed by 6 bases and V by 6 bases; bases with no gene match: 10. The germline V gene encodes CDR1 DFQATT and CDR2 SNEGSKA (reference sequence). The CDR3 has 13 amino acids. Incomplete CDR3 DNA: TGCAGTGCAGGAAGGACAGGGATAAGCGAG. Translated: CSAGRTGISE. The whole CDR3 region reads CSAGRTGISEQYF.

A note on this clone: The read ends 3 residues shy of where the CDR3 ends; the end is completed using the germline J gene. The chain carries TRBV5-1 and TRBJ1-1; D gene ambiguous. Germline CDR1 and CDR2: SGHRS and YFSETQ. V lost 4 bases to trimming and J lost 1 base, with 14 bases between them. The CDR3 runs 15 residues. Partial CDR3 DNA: TGCGCCAGCAGCCCCAACCTGCGACAGAACACTGAA. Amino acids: CASSPNLRQNTE. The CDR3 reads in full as CASSPNLRQNTEAFF.

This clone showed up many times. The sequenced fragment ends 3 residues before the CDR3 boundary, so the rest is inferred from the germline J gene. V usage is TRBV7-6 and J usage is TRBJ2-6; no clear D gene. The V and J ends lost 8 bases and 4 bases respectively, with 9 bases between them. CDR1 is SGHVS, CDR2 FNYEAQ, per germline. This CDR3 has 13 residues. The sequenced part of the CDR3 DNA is TGTGCCAGCCTAGAGGCCGGGGCCAACGTC. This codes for CASLEAGANV. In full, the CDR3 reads CASLEAGANVLTF.

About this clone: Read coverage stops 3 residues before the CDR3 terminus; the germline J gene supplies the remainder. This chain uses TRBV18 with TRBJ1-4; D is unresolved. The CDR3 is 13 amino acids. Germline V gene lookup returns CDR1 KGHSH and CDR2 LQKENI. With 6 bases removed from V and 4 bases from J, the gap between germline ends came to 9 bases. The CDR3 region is CASSSVGNEKLFF. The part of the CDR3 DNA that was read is TGTGCCAGCTCGTCGGTTGGTAATGAAAAA.

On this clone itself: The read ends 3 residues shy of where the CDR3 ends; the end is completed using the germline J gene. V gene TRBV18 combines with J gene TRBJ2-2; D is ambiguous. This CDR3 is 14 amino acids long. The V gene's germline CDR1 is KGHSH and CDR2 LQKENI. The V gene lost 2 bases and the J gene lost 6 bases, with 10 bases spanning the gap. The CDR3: CASSPGQLAGELFF. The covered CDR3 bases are TGTGCCAGCTCACCAGGGCAGCTCGCCGGGGAG.

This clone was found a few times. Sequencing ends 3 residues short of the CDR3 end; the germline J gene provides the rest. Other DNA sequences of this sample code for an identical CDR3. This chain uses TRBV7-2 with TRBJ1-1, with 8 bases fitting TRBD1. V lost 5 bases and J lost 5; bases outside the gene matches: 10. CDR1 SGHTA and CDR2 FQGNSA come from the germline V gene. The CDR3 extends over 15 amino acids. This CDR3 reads CASSPRRTGSTEAFF. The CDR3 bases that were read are TGTGCCAGCAGCCCTAGACGGACAGGGTCGACTGAA.

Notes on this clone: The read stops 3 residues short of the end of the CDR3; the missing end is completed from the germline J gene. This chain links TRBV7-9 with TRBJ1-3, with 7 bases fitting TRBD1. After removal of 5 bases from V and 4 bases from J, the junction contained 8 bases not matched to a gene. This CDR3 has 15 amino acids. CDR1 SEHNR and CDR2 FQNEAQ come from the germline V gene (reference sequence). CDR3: CASSHSDRKGNTIYF. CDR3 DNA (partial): TGTGCCAGCAGCCACTCGGACAGGAAAGGAAACACC.

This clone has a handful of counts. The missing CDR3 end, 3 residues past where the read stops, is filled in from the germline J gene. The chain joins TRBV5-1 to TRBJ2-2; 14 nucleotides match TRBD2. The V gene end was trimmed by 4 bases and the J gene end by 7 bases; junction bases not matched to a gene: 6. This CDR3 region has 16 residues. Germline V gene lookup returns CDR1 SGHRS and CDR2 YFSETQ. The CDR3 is CASSPWTSGGSGELFF. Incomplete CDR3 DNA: TGCGCCAGCAGCCCGTGGACTAGCGGGGGGAGCGGGGAG.

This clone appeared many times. The CDR3 loop is CASSLGDRAGANVLTF. The covered CDR3 bases are TGTGCCAGCAGCTTAGGGGACAGGGCTGGGGCCAACGTC. The rearrangement uses TRBV13 and TRBJ2-6; 8 nucleotides match TRBD1. The CDR3 end lies 3 residues beyond the end of the read and is filled in from the germline J gene. The length of the CDR3 is 16 residues. V trimming: 0 bases; J trimming: 2 bases; junction bases outside the gene matches: 0. Looked up from germline, CDR1 is PRHDT and CDR2 is FYEKMQ (reference sequence).

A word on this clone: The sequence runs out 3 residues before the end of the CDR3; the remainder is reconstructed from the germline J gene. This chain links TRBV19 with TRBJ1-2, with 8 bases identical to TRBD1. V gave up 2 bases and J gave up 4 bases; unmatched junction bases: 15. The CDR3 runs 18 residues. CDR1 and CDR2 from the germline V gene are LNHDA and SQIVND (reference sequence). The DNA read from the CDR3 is TGTGCCAGTAGTATATATAAAGGCTCGGGACAGGCCATCTATGGC. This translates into CASSIYKGSGQAIYG. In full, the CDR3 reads CASSIYKGSGQAIYGYTF.